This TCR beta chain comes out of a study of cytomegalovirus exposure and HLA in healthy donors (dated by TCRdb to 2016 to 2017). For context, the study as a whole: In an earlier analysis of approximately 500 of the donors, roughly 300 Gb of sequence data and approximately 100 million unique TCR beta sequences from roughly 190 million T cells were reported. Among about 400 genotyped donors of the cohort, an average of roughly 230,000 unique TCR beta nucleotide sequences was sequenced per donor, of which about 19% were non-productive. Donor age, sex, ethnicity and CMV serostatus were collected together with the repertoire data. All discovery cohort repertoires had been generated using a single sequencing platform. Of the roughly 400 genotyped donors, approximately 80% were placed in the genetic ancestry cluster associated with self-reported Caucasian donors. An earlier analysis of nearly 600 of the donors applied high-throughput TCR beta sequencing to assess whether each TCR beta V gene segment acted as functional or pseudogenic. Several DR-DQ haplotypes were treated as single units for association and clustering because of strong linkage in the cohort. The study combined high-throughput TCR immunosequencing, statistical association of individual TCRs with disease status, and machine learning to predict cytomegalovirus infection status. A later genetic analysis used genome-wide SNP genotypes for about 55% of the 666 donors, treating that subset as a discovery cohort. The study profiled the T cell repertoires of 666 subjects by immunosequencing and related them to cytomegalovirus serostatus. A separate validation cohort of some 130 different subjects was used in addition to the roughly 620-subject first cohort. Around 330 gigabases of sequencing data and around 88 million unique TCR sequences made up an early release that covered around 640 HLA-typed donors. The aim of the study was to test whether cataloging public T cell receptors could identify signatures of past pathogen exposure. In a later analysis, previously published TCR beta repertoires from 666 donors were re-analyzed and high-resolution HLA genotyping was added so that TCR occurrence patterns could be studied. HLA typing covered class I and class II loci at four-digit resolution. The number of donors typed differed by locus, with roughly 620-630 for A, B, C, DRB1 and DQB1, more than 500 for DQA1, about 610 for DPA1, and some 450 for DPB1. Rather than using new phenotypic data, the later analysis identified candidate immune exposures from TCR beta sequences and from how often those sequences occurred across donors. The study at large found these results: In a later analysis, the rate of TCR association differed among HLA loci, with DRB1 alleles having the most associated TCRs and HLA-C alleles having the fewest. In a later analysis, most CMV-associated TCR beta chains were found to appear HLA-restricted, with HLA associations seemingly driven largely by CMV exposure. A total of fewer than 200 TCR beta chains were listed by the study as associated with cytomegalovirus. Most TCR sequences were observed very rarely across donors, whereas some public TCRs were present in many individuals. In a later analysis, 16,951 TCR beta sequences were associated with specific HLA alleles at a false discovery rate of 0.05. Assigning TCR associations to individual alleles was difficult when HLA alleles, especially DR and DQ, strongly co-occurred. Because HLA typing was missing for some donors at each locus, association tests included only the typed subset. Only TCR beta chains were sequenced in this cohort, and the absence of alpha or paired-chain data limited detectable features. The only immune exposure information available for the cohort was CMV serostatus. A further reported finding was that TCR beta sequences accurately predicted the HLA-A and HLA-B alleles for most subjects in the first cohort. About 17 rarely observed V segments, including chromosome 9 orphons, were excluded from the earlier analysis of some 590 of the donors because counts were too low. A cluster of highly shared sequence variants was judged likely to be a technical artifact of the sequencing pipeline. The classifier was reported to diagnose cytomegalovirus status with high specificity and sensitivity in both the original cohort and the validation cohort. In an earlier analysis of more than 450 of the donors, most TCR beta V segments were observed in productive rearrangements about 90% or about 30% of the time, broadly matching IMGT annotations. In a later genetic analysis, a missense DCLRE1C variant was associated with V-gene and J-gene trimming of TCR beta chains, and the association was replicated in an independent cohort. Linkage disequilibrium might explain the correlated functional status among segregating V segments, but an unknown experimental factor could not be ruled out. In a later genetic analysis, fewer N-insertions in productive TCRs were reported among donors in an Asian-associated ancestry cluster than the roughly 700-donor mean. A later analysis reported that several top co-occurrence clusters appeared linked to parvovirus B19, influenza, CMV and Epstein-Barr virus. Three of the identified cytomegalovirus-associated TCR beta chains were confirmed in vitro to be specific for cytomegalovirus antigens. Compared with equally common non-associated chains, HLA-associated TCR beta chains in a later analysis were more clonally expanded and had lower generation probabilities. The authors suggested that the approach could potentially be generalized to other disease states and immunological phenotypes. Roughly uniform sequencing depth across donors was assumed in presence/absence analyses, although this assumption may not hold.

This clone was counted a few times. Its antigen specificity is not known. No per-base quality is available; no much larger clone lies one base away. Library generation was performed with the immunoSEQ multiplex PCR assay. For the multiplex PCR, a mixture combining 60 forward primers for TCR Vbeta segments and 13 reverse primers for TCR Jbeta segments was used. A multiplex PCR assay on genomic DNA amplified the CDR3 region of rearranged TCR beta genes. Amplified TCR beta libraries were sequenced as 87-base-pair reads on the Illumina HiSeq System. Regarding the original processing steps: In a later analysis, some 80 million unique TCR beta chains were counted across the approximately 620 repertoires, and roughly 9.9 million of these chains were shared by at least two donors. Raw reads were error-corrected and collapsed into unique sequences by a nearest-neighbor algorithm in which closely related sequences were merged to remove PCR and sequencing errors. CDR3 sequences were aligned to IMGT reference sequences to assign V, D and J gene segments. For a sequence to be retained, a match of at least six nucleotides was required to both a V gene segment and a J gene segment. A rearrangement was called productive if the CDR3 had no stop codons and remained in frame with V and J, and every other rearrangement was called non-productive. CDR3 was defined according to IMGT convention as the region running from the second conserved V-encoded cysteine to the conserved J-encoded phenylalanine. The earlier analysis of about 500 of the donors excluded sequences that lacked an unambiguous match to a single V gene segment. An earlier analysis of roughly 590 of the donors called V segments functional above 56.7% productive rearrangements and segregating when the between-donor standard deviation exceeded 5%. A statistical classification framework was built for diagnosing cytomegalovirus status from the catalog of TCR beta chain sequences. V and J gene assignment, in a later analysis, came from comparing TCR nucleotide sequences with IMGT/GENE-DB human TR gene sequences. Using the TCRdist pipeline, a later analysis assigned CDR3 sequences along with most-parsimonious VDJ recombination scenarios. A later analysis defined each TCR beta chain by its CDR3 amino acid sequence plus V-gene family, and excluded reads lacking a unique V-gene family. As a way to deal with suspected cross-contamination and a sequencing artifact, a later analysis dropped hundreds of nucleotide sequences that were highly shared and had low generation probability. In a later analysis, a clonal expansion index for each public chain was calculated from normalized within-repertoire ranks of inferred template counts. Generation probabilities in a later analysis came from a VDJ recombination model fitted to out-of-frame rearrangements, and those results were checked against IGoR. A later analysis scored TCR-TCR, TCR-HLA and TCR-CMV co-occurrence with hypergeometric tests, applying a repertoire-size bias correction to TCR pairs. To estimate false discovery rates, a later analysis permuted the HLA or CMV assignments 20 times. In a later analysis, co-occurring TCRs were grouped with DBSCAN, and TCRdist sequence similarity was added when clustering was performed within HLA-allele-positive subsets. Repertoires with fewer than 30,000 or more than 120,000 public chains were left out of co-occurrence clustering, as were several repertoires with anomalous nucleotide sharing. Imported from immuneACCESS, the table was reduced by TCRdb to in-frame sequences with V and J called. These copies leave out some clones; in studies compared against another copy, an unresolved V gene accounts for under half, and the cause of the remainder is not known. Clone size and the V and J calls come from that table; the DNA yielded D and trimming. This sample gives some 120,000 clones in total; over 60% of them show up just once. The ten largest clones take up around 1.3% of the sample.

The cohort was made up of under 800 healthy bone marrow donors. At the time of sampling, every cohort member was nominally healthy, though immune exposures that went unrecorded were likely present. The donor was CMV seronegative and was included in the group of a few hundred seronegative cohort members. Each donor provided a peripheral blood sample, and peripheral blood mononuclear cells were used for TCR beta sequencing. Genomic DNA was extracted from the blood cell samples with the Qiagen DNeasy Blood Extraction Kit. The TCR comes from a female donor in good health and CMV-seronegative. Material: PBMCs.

The CDR3 reads as follows: CASSRGQGELYEQYF. In nucleotide form, the sequence is TGTGCCAGCAGCCGGGGACAGGGGGAACTGTACGAGCAGTACTTC. The chain employs TRBV7-8 and TRBJ2-7, with 11 junctional bases fitting TRBD1. From a lookup of the germline V gene, CDR1 and CDR2 are SGHVS and FQNEAQ. Spanning cysteine to phenylalanine, the CDR3 consists of 15 amino acids. Left in the record is the CDR3 DNA by itself, 45 bases read in frame from the first base. The germline V and J ends show losses of 5 bases and 4 bases respectively, and no gene match explains 7 bases of the junction.